This entry lists 31 T cell receptor beta chains sequenced from one sample in a study of blood T cell repertoires in COVID-19. Repertoires were generated with immunoSEQ multiplex PCR, while TCRdb's copy carries only in-frame clones and drops some. The sample carries about 330,000 clones, 88% recorded once. The sample was peripheral blood. These receptors came from a woman aged 45-65 years with active or convalescent COVID-19.

The chain links TRBV5-1 to TRBJ2-7; 10 bases line up with TRBD1. CDR1 is SGHRS and CDR2 is YFSETQ in the germline V gene. CDR3 length: 15 amino acids. Germline trimming cut 3 bases from V and 6 bases from J; bases unmatched to any gene: 9. CDR3 sequence reads: CASSSRDRGTSEQYF. The CDR3 bases are TGCGCCAGCAGCTCACGGGACAGGGGTACCTCCGAGCAGTACTTC.

The genes are TRBV6-2 or TRBV6-3 and TRBJ2-5; 8 bases align to TRBD1. The germline V gene encodes CDR1 MNHEY and CDR2 SVGEGT. The CDR3 runs 16 residues. V shed 0 bases and J 6 bases; nucleotides not matched to a gene: 9. The CDR3: CASSYSAGGILKTQYF. The CDR3 coding sequence is TGTGCCAGCAGTTACTCGGCAGGGGGCATTCTTAAGACCCAGTACTTC.

This clone was found a few times. The V gene is TRBV29-1, the J gene TRBJ1-2, with TRBD1 identical over 7 bases. J lost 2 bases, V lost 6 bases, and 21 bases had no gene match. The germline V gene encodes CDR1 SQVTM and CDR2 ANQGSEA. This CDR3 has 18 amino acids. The CDR3 spells CSVRGTEVQLKTNYGYTF. The CDR3 region has the DNA TGCAGCGTCCGGGGGACAGAAGTTCAATTAAAAACCAACTATGGCTACACCTTC.

V is TRBV9 and J is TRBJ2-5; 14 nucleotides line up with TRBD2. The germline CDR1 and CDR2 sequences are SGDLS and YYNGEE. V shed 1 base, J shed 2 bases, and the junction held 16 bases outside the gene matches. CDR3 size: 21 residues. CDR3 amino acids: CASSVKPWGTSGGESQETQYF. CDR3 nucleotides: TGTGCCAGCAGCGTAAAGCCTTGGGGGACTAGCGGGGGAGAGTCTCAAGAGACCCAGTACTTC.

Only a few counts were recorded for this clone. The J gene is TRBJ2-7, the V gene TRBV6-2 or TRBV6-3, with 8 bases fitting TRBD1. Germline V CDR1 and CDR2: MNHEY, SVGEGT. Losses at the gene ends were 5 bases for V and 1 base for J; bases not matched to a gene: 7. The CDR3 is 15 residues long. The CDR3 nucleotides are TGTGCCAGCAGTAGAGGACAGGGTTCATCCTACGAGCAGTACTTC. It specifies CASSRGQGSSYEQYF.

The V gene is TRBV7-2, the J gene TRBJ1-2, with D perhaps matching TRBD1 (6 bases). V lost 5 bases and J lost 8, with 21 bases in between. The CDR3 has 15 residues. In germline, CDR1 is SGHTA, CDR2 FQGNSA. CDR3 region: CASSLNRALLEGYTF. The CDR3 coding sequence is TGTGCCAGCAGCCTTAACAGGGCCCTTTTAGAGGGCTACACCTTC. The full variable domain, its missing parts supplied by reference TRBV7-2 and TRBJ1-2, is GAGVSQSPSNKVTEKGKDVELRCDPISGHTALYWYRQSLGQGLEFLIYFQGNSAPDKSGLPSDRFSAERTGGSVSTLTIQRTQQEDSAVYLCASSLNRALLEGYTFGSGTRLTVV.

The chain is built from TRBV19 and TRBJ2-1, with D perhaps TRBD1 (8 bases). The CDR3 consists of 15 residues. CDR1 and CDR2 from the germline V gene are LNHDA and SQIVND (reference sequence). Trimming removed 10 bases at V and 6 bases at J, with 22 bases between. The CDR3 coding sequence is TGTGCCACGGTTAGGGACAGGTTAGCGGGCAATGAGCAGTTCTTC. Translating gives CATVRDRLAGNEQFF.

The rearrangement links TRBV6-5 to TRBJ2-5, with TRBD1 as a possible D gene (5 bases). This CDR3 has 16 residues. Trimming removed 1 base from V and 5 bases from J, with 17 bases in between. Germline V gene data show CDR1 as MNHEY and CDR2 as SVGAGI. The DNA of the CDR3 is TGTGCCAGCAGTTACTTACAGGCCACCTCTGCCGAGACCCAGTACTTC. As protein: CASSYLQATSAETQYF.

This chain connects TRBV7-9 to TRBJ1-1; D gene ambiguous. Looked up from germline, CDR1 is SEHNR and CDR2 is FQNEAQ (reference sequence). V lost 5 bases and J 0 bases, leaving 7 bases between the germline ends. The CDR3 length is 13 residues. CDR3 sequence reads: CASSREMNTEAFF. For the CDR3, the DNA is TGTGCCAGCAGCAGAGAAATGAACACTGAAGCTTTCTTT. Full variable domain (missing parts from reference TRBV7-9 and TRBJ1-1): DTGVSQNPRHKITKRGQNVTFRCDPISEHNRLYWYRQTLGQGPEFLTYFQNEAQLEKSRLLSDRFSAERPKGSFSTLEIQRTEQGDSAMYLCASSREMNTEAFFGQGTRLTVV.

V and J are TRBV5-1 and TRBJ2-7, with D perhaps matching TRBD1 (6 bases). Germline assignment: CDR1 SGHRS and CDR2 YFSETQ. V gave up 3 bases and J gave up 0 bases, with 10 bases separating them. This CDR3 comprises 14 residues. The CDR3 spells CASSSRDNSYEQYF. CDR3 coding DNA: TGCGCCAGCAGCTCCCGGGACAACTCCTACGAGCAGTACTTC.

In this sample, this clone turned up once. The chain has TRBV24-1 and TRBJ1-1; D unclear. Trimming left V 5 bases short and J 4 bases short, with 10 bases between. Germline V lookup: CDR1 KGHDR, CDR2 SFDVKD. This CDR3 contains 13 residues. The CDR3 loop reads CATSGGSRTEAFF. The CDR3 DNA is TGTGCCACCAGTGGAGGGTCCCGCACTGAAGCTTTCTTT.

The chain couples TRBV5-5 to TRBJ1-6; 7 bases are shared with TRBD1. The V segment lost 4 bases and the J segment 6 bases; nucleotides outside the gene matches: 7. CDR1 is SGHKS, CDR2 YYEKEE, per germline (reference sequence). The CDR3 is made up of 15 amino acids. For the CDR3, the DNA is TGTGCCAGCAGCACCGGGGACAGCTCTAATTCACCCCTCCACTTT. This codes for CASSTGDSSNSPLHF.

The chain links TRBV24-1 to TRBJ1-1; 9 positions match TRBD1. There are 12 residues in the CDR3. V lost 4 bases and J lost 11; bases outside the gene matches: 4. Looked up from germline, CDR1 is KGHDR and CDR2 is SFDVKD. The CDR3 DNA reads as TGTGCCACCAGTGACCCTGGACAGGGGGCTTTCTTT. Translation gives CATSDPGQGAFF.

The gene calls are TRBV30 and TRBJ1-2, with 8 bases fitting TRBD1. V trimming: 3 bases; J trimming: 8 bases; junction bases outside the gene matches: 11. CDR1 and CDR2 from the germline V gene are GTSNPN and SVGIG (reference sequence). This CDR3 is built from 14 residues. CDR3 sequence (DNA): TGTGCCTGGAGCCAGGGGGCAGGGGATAGGGGCTACACCTTC. Residues: CAWSQGAGDRGYTF. The complete variable domain, with remaining parts taken from reference TRBV30 and TRBJ1-2, reads SQTIHQWPATLVQPVGSPLSLECTVEGTSNPNLYWYRQAAGRGLQLLFYSVGIGQISSEVPQNLSASRPQDRQFILSSKKLLLSDSGFYLCAWSQGAGDRGYTFGSGTRLTVV.

The V gene is TRBV2, the J gene TRBJ1-5, with 7 bases lining up with TRBD1. With V trimmed by 5 bases and J by 5 bases, 9 bases remained unmatched. CDR1 and CDR2 (germline): SNHLY, FYNNEI. The CDR3 loop spans 15 amino acids. The CDR3 spells CASSSPTGVDQPQHF. The CDR3 bases are TGTGCCAGCAGTTCCCCCACAGGGGTCGATCAGCCCCAGCATTTT. Full variable domain (outside the CDR3, taken from reference TRBV2 and TRBJ1-5): EPEVTQTPSHQVTQMGQEVILRCVPISNHLYFYWYRQILGQKVEFLVSFYNNEISEKSEIFDDQFSVERPDGSNFTLKIRSTKLEDSAMYFCASSSPTGVDQPQHFGDGTRLSIL.

This chain links TRBV9 with TRBJ2-1; a weak D match, TRBD1 (5 bases). This CDR3 contains 16 residues. The V end lost 4 bases, the J end lost 0 bases, and 14 bases lay between the germline ends. Germline lookup yields CDR1 SGDLS and CDR2 YYNGEE. The CDR3 DNA is TGTGCCAGCAGCAAAGGGGCGGAGAGCTCCTACAATGAGCAGTTCTTC. Translated, it gives CASSKGAESSYNEQFF. Variable domain in full (rest from reference TRBV9 and TRBJ2-1): DSGVTQTPKHLITATGQRVTLRCSPRSGDLSVYWYQQSLDQGLQFLIQYYNGEERAKGNILERFSAQQFPDLHSELNLSSLELGDSALYFCASSKGAESSYNEQFFGPGTRLTVL.

The chain employs TRBV7-9 and TRBJ1-1, with 8 bases lining up with TRBD1. The CDR3 runs 15 residues. The ends lost 4 bases at V and 4 bases at J; junction bases unmatched: 8. Germline loops: CDR1 SEHNR, CDR2 FQNEAQ (reference sequence). CDR3 in DNA: TGTGCCAGCAGCTCTGACAGGGGATGGGGCACTGAAGCTTTCTTT. This gives the protein CASSSDRGWGTEAFF.

The J gene is TRBJ1-1, the V gene TRBV19; no clear D gene. The CDR3 has 14 residues. In germline, CDR1 is LNHDA, CDR2 SQIVND (reference sequence). V lost 0 bases to trimming and J lost 1 base, with 6 bases between them. This chain's CDR3 is CASSIDRRNTEAFF. CDR3 DNA: TGTGCCAGTAGTATAGACAGAAGGAACACTGAAGCTTTCTTT.

This chain joins TRBV4-1 and TRBJ2-2; 11 bases match TRBD2. The V and J ends lost 4 bases and 6 bases, in that order; junction bases with no gene match: 7. The CDR3 covers 16 residues. Germline CDR1 is MGHRA and CDR2 is YSYEKL. The CDR3 nucleotides are TGCGCCAGCAGCCTCCTTATAGCGGGGGGGTCCGGGGAGCTGTTTTTT. As protein: CASSLLIAGGSGELFF.

J is TRBJ1-2 and V is TRBV15, with 10 bases aligning to TRBD1. The CDR3 is 13 residues long. CDR1 and CDR2 (germline): LNHNV, YYDKDF (reference sequence). V dropped 7 bases and J dropped 7; count of bases not matched to a gene: 6. This chain's CDR3 is CATTPGQGFGYTF. CDR3 nucleotide sequence: TGTGCCACCACCCCGGGACAGGGGTTTGGCTACACCTTC.

The chain combines TRBV9 with TRBJ1-2; the match to TRBD1 covers 8 bases. The germline CDR1 and CDR2 sequences are SGDLS and YYNGEE. J was trimmed by 4 bases and V by 4 bases; bases with no gene match: 6. The CDR3 has 14 amino acids. CDR3 amino acids: CASSRPGGFYGYTF. CDR3 nucleotides: TGTGCCAGCAGCCGCCCAGGGGGCTTCTATGGCTACACCTTC.

This chain connects TRBV9 to TRBJ2-3, with unresolved D. The CDR3 is 14 residues long. Germline V CDR1 and CDR2: SGDLS, YYNGEE. Trimming took 0 bases from V and 0 from J, leaving 5 bases between them. CDR3 region: CASSVGESTDTQYF. The CDR3 nucleotides are TGTGCCAGCAGCGTAGGTGAGAGCACAGATACGCAGTATTTT.

The chain links TRBV6-5 to TRBJ1-2; 7 positions agree with TRBD1. The CDR3 is made up of 14 amino acids. Germline CDR1 MNHEY, CDR2 SVGAGI. Germline trimming cut 5 bases from V and 6 bases from J; bases unmatched to any gene: 9. CDR3 DNA sequence: TGTGCCAGCAGTACGACAGGGTCTTCCAATGGCTACACCTTC. It yields the protein CASSTTGSSNGYTF.

V and J are TRBV19 and TRBJ1-4; D not certain. CDR1 is LNHDA, CDR2 SQIVND, per germline (reference sequence). V gave up 6 bases and J gave up 5 bases, with 16 bases separating them. The CDR3 contains 15 residues. CDR3 in amino acids: CASSPIRHGNEKLFF. The CDR3, as DNA: TGTGCCAGTAGCCCAATCCGACATGGGAATGAAAAACTGTTTTTT. Filled out from reference TRBV19 and TRBJ1-4, the complete variable domain reads DGGITQSPKYLFRKEGQNVTLSCEQNLNHDAMYWYRQDPGQGLRLIYYSQIVNDFQKGDIAEGYSVSREKKESFPLTVTSAQKNPTAFYLCASSPIRHGNEKLFFGSGTQLSVL.

V is TRBV29-1 and J is TRBJ2-7; 7 bases map to TRBD2. Germline V gives CDR1 SQVTM, CDR2 ANQGSEA. V was clipped by 6 bases and J by 1 base; unmatched bases: 9. This CDR3 comprises 14 residues. CDR3 loop: CSVGGGGRSYEQYF. The CDR3 coding sequence is TGCAGCGTGGGCGGGGGAGGCAGATCCTACGAGCAGTACTTC.

The genes are TRBV5-1 and TRBJ1-2; D not certain. Germline-derived CDR1 and CDR2 are SGHRS and YFSETQ. This CDR3 comprises 17 residues. V lost 0 bases to trimming and J lost 0 bases, with 15 bases between them. This CDR3 is CASSLDGGSGTNYGYTF. Written as DNA, the CDR3 is TGCGCCAGCAGCTTGGATGGTGGGTCAGGAACTAACTATGGCTACACCTTC.

The chain couples TRBV6-5 to TRBJ1-1, with 8 bases aligning to TRBD1. The V and J ends lost 4 bases and 1 base, in that order; junction bases with no gene match: 8. The CDR3 is 16 amino acids. Germline V lookup: CDR1 MNHEY, CDR2 SVGAGI. In DNA, the CDR3 is TGTGCCAGCAGTTTCTTGACCGGGACAGGGAACACTGAAGCTTTCTTT. Amino acids: CASSFLTGTGNTEAFF.

The chain uses TRBV5-4 and TRBJ2-2; maybe TRBD2 (6 bases). CDR3 length: 16 residues. Between the trimmed V and J ends, which lost 7 bases and 0 bases, there was a span of 16 bases. CDR1 and CDR2 from the germline V gene are SGHNT and YYREEE (reference sequence). CDR3 region: CASQGGTSTNTGELFF. CDR3 DNA sequence: TGTGCCAGCCAGGGAGGCACTAGCACGAACACCGGGGAGCTGTTTTTT. The full variable domain, in which reference TRBV5-4 and TRBJ2-2 provide the parts outside the CDR3, is ETGVTQSPTHLIKTRGQQVTLRCSSQSGHNTVSWYQQALGQGPQFIFQYYREEENGRGNFPPRFSGLQFPNYSSELNVNALELDDSALYLCASQGGTSTNTGELFFGEGSRLTVL.

This clone has just a few counts. The gene calls are TRBV6-5 and TRBJ2-7, with 9 bases fitting TRBD2. This CDR3 comprises 15 residues. The germline CDR1 and CDR2 sequences are MNHEY and SVGAGI. Losses at the gene ends were 2 bases for V and 4 bases for J; bases not matched to a gene: 6. CDR3 in amino acids: CASSYSLAGSYEQYF. The CDR3 DNA reads as TGTGCCAGCAGTTACAGTCTAGCGGGAAGTTACGAGCAGTACTTC.

This clone was seen only a few times. J is TRBJ2-7 and V is TRBV3-1 (or the pseudogene TRBV3-2); D ambiguous. CDR1 is LGHDT, CDR2 YNNKEL, per germline (reference sequence). The length of the CDR3 is 12 residues. Trimming took off 2 bases at V and 5 bases at J, with 7 bases between the two ends. This CDR3 is CASSQSRNEQYF. As DNA, the CDR3 is TGTGCCAGCAGCCAATCCAGGAACGAGCAGTACTTC.

The rearrangement uses TRBV3-1 (or the pseudogene TRBV3-2) and TRBJ2-5, with TRBD1 as a possible D gene (6 bases). The CDR3 contains 14 residues. Germline V gene sequence: CDR1 LGHDT, CDR2 YNNKEL (reference sequence). Trimming took 4 bases from V and 1 from J, leaving 10 bases between them. In DNA, the CDR3 is TGTGCCAGCAGCCCCCGGACAGCCCAAGAGACCCAGTACTTC. Its translation is CASSPRTAQETQYF.